Sequencing of this TCR beta chain was carried out in a study of T cell changes during pregnancy in multiple sclerosis (dated by TCRdb to about 2019). For context, the study as a whole: In women with multiple sclerosis, the researchers looked at how the T cell repertoire shifted as pregnancy progressed.

V loses 4 bases of germline sequence and J loses 8 bases, and the interval between the two ends is 10 bases. CDR1 is given as SGHDT and CDR2 as YYEEEE, both from the germline V gene. There are 12 amino acids in the CDR3, from cysteine to phenylalanine inclusive. Only the CDR3 region is kept as DNA, spanning 36 bases read in frame from base 1. The library came from the immunoSEQ multiplex PCR assay. TCRdb re-hosts the immuneACCESS table, in-frame sequences only. Its copies lack some clones; in the studies checked, an unresolved V gene accounts for under half of them, and the cause for the rest is not known. The sample table holds more than 30,000 clones, of which around 92% were seen once. Of the sample, over 1% is held by the ten largest clones. On this clone: Its antigen remains unidentified. Within one base of it there is no much larger clone, and no base qualities were kept.

Rearrangement joined TRBV5-6 to TRBJ2-1; no D segment can be confidently identified. Material: PBMCs (not recorded whether the cells were cultured). The source of this sequence is a female donor with multiple sclerosis, enrolled in a pregnancy study. The CDR3 protein sequence reads: CASSLGGDEQFF. The nucleotides are TGTGCCAGCAGCCTCGGTGGGGATGAGCAGTTCTTC.